This is a list of T cell receptor beta chains from one sample in a study of T cells expressing NK-cell markers. TCRdb derives one entry per CDR3 protein from the 5' RACE reads, leaving out DNA. Its clone listing holds roughly 450,000 distinct CDR3 sequences. Sequencing input: blood T cells: a sorted CD56 or NKG2C T cell subset, CD4+ or CD8+ T cells, or bulk PBMC T cells (not recorded which). These TCRs come from a woman between 50 and 59 years old in good health. CDR3s include the opening cysteine and the closing phenylalanine or tryptophan.

j_call v_call cdr3_aa
TRBJ1-1 TRBV5-1 CASRALMNTEAFF
TRBJ2-2 TRBV11-2 CASSSSTVPGELFF
TRBJ2-5 TRBV7-6 CASSLGTQKQETQYF
TRBJ2-1 TRBV10-2 CASSEVRGLALTSYLDEQFF
TRBJ2-3 TRBV20-1 CSAQSMSPAPDTQYF
TRBJ1-1 TRBV12-3/TRBV12-4 CASSLSGGRITEAFF
TRBJ1-5 TRBV7-9 CASSSSGQGNQPQHF
TRBJ2-7 TRBV3-1 CASNMDFTAREQYF
TRBJ2-1 TRBV12-3/TRBV12-4 CASQSVATNEQFF
TRBJ2-6 TRBV5-1 CASSLIGTARTSGANVLTF
TRBJ2-5 TRBV20-1 CSARVIAGGSQETQYF
TRBJ2-1 TRBV6-5 CASSREVPFDEQFF
TRBJ2-3 TRBV3-1 CASSQMDGFSTDTQYF
TRBJ1-2 TRBV12-3/TRBV12-4 CASSPGQGIGYTF
TRBJ1-1 TRBV2 CASKYDRGLVNTEAFF
TRBJ2-1 TRBV6-4 CASSDSTSGKIDEQFF
TRBJ2-1 TRBV3-1 CASSQTGISNNEQFF
TRBJ1-4 TRBV9 CASSVGGTGFGYREKLFF
TRBJ2-1 TRBV28 CASLTGLRFNEQFF
TRBJ2-7 TRBV11-2 CASSLVLRYEQYF
TRBJ2-4 TRBV11-2 CASSPGLQTIQYF
TRBJ1-1 TRBV20-1 CSAMLNSEAFF
TRBJ1-1 TRBV4-2 CASSQPQGNTEAFF
TRBJ2-1 TRBV29-1 CSVDTSDTYNEQFF
TRBJ2-1 TRBV10-3 CAISPDTEQFF
TRBJ2-3 TRBV7-9 CASSPPGLAGGPSVADTQYF
TRBJ2-1 TRBV7-3 CASSLSPSGGLNEQFF
TRBJ2-7 TRBV20-1 CSAEMSVDEQYF